These 24 T cell receptor beta chains were all obtained from the same sample, sequenced in a study of shared clonotypes between healthy human individuals. The method was immunoSEQ multiplex PCR; TCRdb's version includes in-frame clones alone and lacks a portion of them. The sample has about 380,000 clones, just over 95% seen once. The sequenced sample consisted of memory CD8+ T cells sorted from blood. Subset in this sample: CD45RO+ cells pooled with CCR7-negative TemRA cells. The receptors here all came from a man in his thirties or forties in good health.

This rearrangement joins TRBV28 to TRBJ1-5, with a possible D match to TRBD1 (6 bases). Germline values: CDR1 MDHEN, CDR2 SYDVKM. This CDR3 spans 15 amino acids. Trimming pared 7 bases from V and 3 bases from J, leaving 16 bases between. The DNA of the CDR3 is TGTGCCAGCACTCAGACGGGGGCCCTCAATCAGCCCCAGCATTTT. Translation: CASTQTGALNQPQHF. Together with reference TRBV28 and TRBJ1-5, the CDR3 gives the full variable domain: DVKVTQSSRYLVKRTGEKVFLECVQDMDHENMFWYRQDPGLGLRLIYFSYDVKMKEKGDIPEGYSVSREKKERFSLILESASTNQTSMYLCASTQTGALNQPQHFGDGTRLSIL.

This rearrangement joins TRBV27 to TRBJ2-4, with D perhaps matching TRBD1 or TRBD2 (5 bases each). This CDR3 has 18 amino acids. Looked up from germline, CDR1 is MNHEY and CDR2 is SMNVEV (reference sequence). V gave up 6 bases and J gave up 0 bases, with 21 bases separating them. The CDR3 reads CASSSRQYGELAKNIQYF. The CDR3 DNA is TGTGCCAGCAGCTCACGACAGTACGGGGAGTTAGCCAAAAACATTCAGTACTTC.

This clone was detected only once. V usage is TRBV6-5 and J usage is TRBJ2-3; 7 bases agree with TRBD2. The CDR3 has 15 amino acids. Losses at the gene ends were 2 bases for V and 6 bases for J; bases not matched to a gene: 8. The germline gives CDR1 MNHEY, CDR2 SVGAGI. DNA of the CDR3: TGTGCCAGCAGTTACGTGGCGGGAGCGTACGATACGCAGTATTTT. Its translation: CASSYVAGAYDTQYF.

The chain recombines TRBV27 with TRBJ2-5; D uncertain. The germline CDR1 and CDR2 sequences are MNHEY and SMNVEV (reference sequence). Trimming took off 5 bases at V and 0 bases at J, with 7 bases between the two ends. The CDR3 covers 13 residues. The CDR3 bases are TGTGCCAGCAGTCCTCGGTACCAAGAGACCCAGTACTTC. Its protein is CASSPRYQETQYF.

This chain uses TRBV19 with TRBJ1-1; no clear D gene. CDR1 is LNHDA and CDR2 is SQIVND in the germline V gene (reference sequence). Deletions cut 3 bases from V and 6 bases from J, with 8 bases between. The CDR3 is made up of 12 amino acids. CDR3 in amino acids: CASSIGVSEAFF. The CDR3 DNA reads TGTGCCAGTAGTATTGGGGTGTCTGAAGCTTTCTTT.

The chain recombines TRBV27 with TRBJ1-5, with D possibly being TRBD1 (6 bases). The CDR3 has 15 amino acids. V was shortened by 5 bases and J by 0 bases, with 11 bases between the two germline ends. Germline CDR1 and CDR2: MNHEY and SMNVEV (reference sequence). In DNA form, the CDR3 reads TGTGCCAGCAGTGCGGGGGCGGCTAGCAATCAGCCCCAGCATTTT. Residues: CASSAGAASNQPQHF.

The chain couples TRBV11-2 to TRBJ2-1; 10 bases fit TRBD2. CDR1 is SGHAT and CDR2 is FQNNGV in the germline V gene. This CDR3 contains 19 residues. V lost 2 bases, J lost 7 bases, and 17 bases stayed unmatched. The CDR3: CASSLRTSSGRAIVNEQFF. The CDR3 bases are TGTGCCAGCAGCTTACGTACATCGAGCGGGAGGGCCATAGTAAATGAGCAGTTCTTC.

The rearrangement links TRBV13 to TRBJ2-5, with 11 bases matching TRBD2. The CDR3 is 15 residues long. Trimming cost V 6 bases and J 2 bases; bases outside gene matches: 5. The germline CDR1 and CDR2 sequences are PRHDT and FYEKMQ (reference sequence). CDR3 sequence: CASSPSGRPQETQYF. The CDR3 DNA reads as TGTGCCAGCAGTCCTAGCGGGAGGCCACAAGAGACCCAGTACTTC.

The chain has TRBV2 and TRBJ2-1, with D unresolved. Germline V gene sequence: CDR1 SNHLY, CDR2 FYNNEI. Trimming removed 7 bases at V and 4 bases at J, with 11 bases between. The CDR3 runs 13 residues. The CDR3 is CASKSGFYNEQFF. The DNA of the CDR3 is TGTGCCAGCAAGTCCGGATTTTACAATGAGCAGTTCTTC.

The V call is TRBV29-1, the J call TRBJ2-7; TRBD2 matches at 10 bases. Germline V lookup: CDR1 SQVTM, CDR2 ANQGSEA. This CDR3 region has 15 residues. The J segment lost 5 bases and the V segment lost 4 bases, leaving 11 bases of the junction unmatched. CDR3 sequence: CSVGTGGLALNEQYF. The CDR3 DNA sequence: TGCAGCGTTGGGACCGGGGGACTAGCGCTAAACGAGCAGTACTTC.

As concerns this clone: Its ends do not fully match the called genes, so a read error is possible. The chain employs TRBV10-1 and TRBJ2-1; D is uncertain. Germline loops: CDR1 WNHNN, CDR2 SYGVQD (reference sequence). This CDR3 region has 13 residues. The CDR3 protein is CASSEWSYNEQFF. DNA for the CDR3: TGCGCCAGCAGCGAGTGGTCCTACAATGAGCAGTTCTTC.

This CDR3 is CASSLGDRADQPQHF. The DNA of the CDR3 is TGTGCCAGCAGCTTGGGGGACAGGGCGGATCAGCCCCAGCATTTT. This chain joins TRBV5-5 and TRBJ1-5; 9 bases align to TRBD1. J lost 5 bases, V lost 0 bases, and 3 bases had no gene match. Germline assignment: CDR1 SGHKS and CDR2 YYEKEE (reference sequence). This CDR3 spans 15 amino acids.

The V gene is TRBV5-4, the J gene TRBJ2-3; D possibly corresponds to TRBD1 (7 bases). CDR1 SGHNT and CDR2 YYREEE come from the germline V gene (reference sequence). Trimming left V 3 bases short and J 2 bases short, with 13 bases between. CDR3 length equals 15 residues. CDR3 bases: TGTGCCAGCAGCTCCCAGGGGGGAGACACAGATACGCAGTATTTT. Protein sequence: CASSSQGGDTDTQYF.

This CDR3 is CDGMSEKLFF. The CDR3 region has the DNA TGTGACGGGATGAGTGAAAAACTGTTTTTT. V gene TRBV7-7 combines with J gene TRBJ1-4, with D hard to call. The germline V gene has CDR1 SSHAT and CDR2 FNYEAQ (reference sequence). CDR3 length: 10 residues. Based on the CDR3 plus reference TRBV7-7 and TRBJ1-4, the full variable domain is GAGVSQSPRYKVTKRGQDVTLRCDPISSHATLYWYQQALGQGPEFLTYFNYEAQPDKSGLPSDRFSAERPEGSISTLTIQRTEQRDSAMYRCDGMSEKLFFGSGTQLSVL.

The genes are TRBV5-6 and TRBJ1-5; 7 bases agree with TRBD1. The CDR3 consists of 13 residues. Germline V gives CDR1 SGHDT, CDR2 YYEEEE. V gave up 4 bases and J gave up 6 bases; unmatched junction bases: 4. CDR3 sequence reads: CASSRQGGQPQHF. CDR3 nucleotide sequence: TGTGCCAGCAGCAGACAGGGAGGTCAGCCCCAGCATTTT.

This chain joins TRBV30 and TRBJ2-7, with TRBD2 matching 8 bases. Germline V gives CDR1 GTSNPN, CDR2 SVGIG (reference sequence). CDR3 length equals 13 residues. Unmatched junction bases numbered 10, after V lost 5 bases and J lost 7 bases. The CDR3 protein is CAWSGTSAGEQYF. Written as DNA, the CDR3 is TGTGCCTGGTCCGGGACTAGTGCCGGGGAGCAGTACTTC. Drawing the rest from reference TRBV30 and TRBJ2-7, the complete variable domain is SQTIHQWPATLVQPVGSPLSLECTVEGTSNPNLYWYRQAAGRGLQLLFYSVGIGQISSEVPQNLSASRPQDRQFILSSKKLLLSDSGFYLCAWSGTSAGEQYFGPGTRLTVT.

The gene calls are TRBV27 and TRBJ2-3; D might be TRBD2 (5 bases). Trimming pared 2 bases from V and 5 bases from J, leaving 17 bases between. Germline CDR1 is MNHEY and CDR2 is SMNVEV (reference sequence). The length of the CDR3 is 16 residues. The CDR3 DNA reads TGTGCCAGCAGTTTACGGCTTGGGGAGTTTGGAGATACGCAGTATTTT. It codes for CASSLRLGEFGDTQYF.

This clone was recorded once. The chain employs TRBV7-2 and TRBJ2-1; unclear D gene. Deletions cut 5 bases from V and 15 bases from J, with 23 bases between. The CDR3 is 14 residues long. Germline assignment: CDR1 SGHTA and CDR2 FQGNSA. The DNA of the CDR3 is TGTGCCAGCAGCCCGACCGGAGAACCTACGCCTCCGTTCTTC. Translation: CASSPTGEPTPPFF.

CDR3 bases: TGTGCCAGCAGTTTATTACAGCTCTACGAGCAGTACTTC. This translates into CASSLLQLYEQYF. The chain combines TRBV27 with TRBJ2-7, with D unresolved. V was cut by 1 base and J by 3 bases, with 7 bases left in between. The CDR3 runs to 13 residues. The germline gives CDR1 MNHEY, CDR2 SMNVEV (reference sequence).

V and J are TRBV5-6 and TRBJ2-1; 7 bases are shared with TRBD1. The J segment lost 0 bases and the V segment lost 2 bases, leaving 8 bases of the junction unmatched. Germline CDR1 is SGHDT and CDR2 is YYEEEE. This CDR3 is 17 amino acids long. The CDR3 DNA follows: TGTGCCAGCAGCTTAGAACGACAGGGCTACTCCTACAATGAGCAGTTCTTC. Residues: CASSLERQGYSYNEQFF. Combining the CDR3 with reference TRBV5-6 and TRBJ2-1 gives the whole variable domain DAGVTQSPTHLIKTRGQQVTLRCSPKSGHDTVSWYQQALGQGPQFIFQYYEEEERQRGNFPDRFSGHQFPNYSSELNVNALLLGDSALYLCASSLERQGYSYNEQFFGPGTRLTVL.

This clone has just a few counts. The chain links TRBV6-6 to TRBJ2-7, with 9 positions matching TRBD1. This CDR3 comprises 13 residues. V dropped 2 bases and J dropped 4; count of bases not matched to a gene: 0. Germline V CDR1 and CDR2: MNHNY, SVGAGI (reference sequence). The CDR3 bases are TGTGCCAGCAGTTACGGGACAGGGTACGAGCAGTACTTC. It is translated as CASSYGTGYEQYF.

V usage is TRBV19 and J usage is TRBJ2-3; 9 nucleotides line up with TRBD2. Trimming cost V 1 base and J 5 bases; bases outside gene matches: 10. Per germline, CDR1 LNHDA and CDR2 SQIVND (reference sequence). The CDR3 runs to 17 residues. CDR3 bases: TGTGCCAGTAGTATAGGAGCCTTAGCGGGAGTGGGAGATACGCAGTATTTT. Translation gives CASSIGALAGVGDTQYF.

CDR3 DNA sequence: TGTGCCTGGGGGGCGGGGGCAGGAGGCTATGGCTACACCTTC. Its translation: CAWGAGAGGYGYTF. This rearrangement joins TRBV30 to TRBJ1-2; possible D gene TRBD1, 6 bases. V shed 5 bases and J shed 4 bases, with 17 bases lying between them. This CDR3 is built from 14 residues. Germline-derived CDR1 and CDR2 are GTSNPN and SVGIG (reference sequence). Looking up the rest from reference TRBV30 and TRBJ1-2 gives the full variable domain: SQTIHQWPATLVQPVGSPLSLECTVEGTSNPNLYWYRQAAGRGLQLLFYSVGIGQISSEVPQNLSASRPQDRQFILSSKKLLLSDSGFYLCAWGAGAGGYGYTFGSGTRLTVV.

The chain employs TRBV6-4 and TRBJ2-3; D is perhaps TRBD2 (6 bases). Trimming removed 4 bases at V and 3 bases at J, with 20 bases between. This CDR3 contains 17 residues. Germline V CDR1 and CDR2: MRHNA, SNTAGT. Written as DNA, the CDR3 is TGTGCCAGCAGTGTAGATGATCCGGGGGATAGGACAGATACGCAGTATTTT. The encoded protein is CASSVDDPGDRTDTQYF.